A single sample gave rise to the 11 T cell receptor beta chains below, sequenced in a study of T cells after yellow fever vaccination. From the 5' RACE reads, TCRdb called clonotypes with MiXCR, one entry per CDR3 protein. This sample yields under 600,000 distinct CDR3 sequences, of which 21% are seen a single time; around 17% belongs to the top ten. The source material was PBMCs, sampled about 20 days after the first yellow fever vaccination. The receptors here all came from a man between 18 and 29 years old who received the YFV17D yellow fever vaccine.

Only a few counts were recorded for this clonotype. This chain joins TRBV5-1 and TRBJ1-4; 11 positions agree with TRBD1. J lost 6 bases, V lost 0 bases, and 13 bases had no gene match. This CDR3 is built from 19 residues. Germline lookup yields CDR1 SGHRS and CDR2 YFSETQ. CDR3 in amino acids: CASSLAPIRDRGYDEKLFF. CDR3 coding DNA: TGCGCCAGCAGCTTGGCACCTATCCGGGACAGGGGGTATGATGAAAAACTGTTTTTT.

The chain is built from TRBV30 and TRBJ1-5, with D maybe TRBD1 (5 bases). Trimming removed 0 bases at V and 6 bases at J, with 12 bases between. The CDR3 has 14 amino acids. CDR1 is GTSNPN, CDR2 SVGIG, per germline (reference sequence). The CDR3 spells CAWSVSGLGQPQHF. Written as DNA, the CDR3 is TGTGCCTGGAGTGTCTCAGGGTTAGGTCAGCCCCAGCATTTT.

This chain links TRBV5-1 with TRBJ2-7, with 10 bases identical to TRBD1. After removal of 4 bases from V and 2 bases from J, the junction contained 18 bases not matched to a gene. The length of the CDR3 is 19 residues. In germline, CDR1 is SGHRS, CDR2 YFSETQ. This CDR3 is CASSLSRTGGSVGTYEQYF. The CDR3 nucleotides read TGCGCCAGCAGCCTCTCCCGGACAGGGGGGTCCGTGGGTACCTACGAGCAGTACTTC.

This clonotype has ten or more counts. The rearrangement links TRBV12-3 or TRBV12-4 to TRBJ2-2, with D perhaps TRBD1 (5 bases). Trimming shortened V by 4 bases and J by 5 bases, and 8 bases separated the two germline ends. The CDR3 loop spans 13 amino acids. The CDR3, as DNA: TGTGCCAGCAGTTCAGGGCGGACCGGGGAGCTGTTTTTT. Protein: CASSSGRTGELFF.

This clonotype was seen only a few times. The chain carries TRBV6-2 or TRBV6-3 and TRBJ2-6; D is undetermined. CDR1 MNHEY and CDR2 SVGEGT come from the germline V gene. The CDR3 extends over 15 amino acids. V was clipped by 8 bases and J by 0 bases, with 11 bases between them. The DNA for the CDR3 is TGTGCCAGCGCCCCCCCTTCCTCTGGGGCCAACGTCCTGACTTTC. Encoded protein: CASAPPSSGANVLTF.

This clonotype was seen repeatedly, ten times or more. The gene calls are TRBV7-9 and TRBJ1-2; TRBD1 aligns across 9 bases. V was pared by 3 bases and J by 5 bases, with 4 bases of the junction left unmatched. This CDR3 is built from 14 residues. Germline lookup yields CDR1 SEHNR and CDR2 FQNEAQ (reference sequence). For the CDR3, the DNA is TGTGCCAGCAGCTTTGGGACAGGGAAGTATGGCTACACCTTC. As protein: CASSFGTGKYGYTF.

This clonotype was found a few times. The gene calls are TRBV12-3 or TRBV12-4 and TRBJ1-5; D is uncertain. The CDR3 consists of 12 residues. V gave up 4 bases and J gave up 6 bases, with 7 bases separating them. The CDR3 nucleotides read TGTGCCAGCAGTTCGATCGGTCAGCCCCAGCATTTT. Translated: CASSSIGQPQHF.

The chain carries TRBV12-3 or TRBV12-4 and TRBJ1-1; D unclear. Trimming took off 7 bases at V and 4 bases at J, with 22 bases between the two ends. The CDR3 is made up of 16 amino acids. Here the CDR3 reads CASTLGLGWKATEAFF. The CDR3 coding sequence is TGTGCCAGCACCTTGGGCCTCGGGTGGAAAGCCACTGAAGCTTTCTTT.

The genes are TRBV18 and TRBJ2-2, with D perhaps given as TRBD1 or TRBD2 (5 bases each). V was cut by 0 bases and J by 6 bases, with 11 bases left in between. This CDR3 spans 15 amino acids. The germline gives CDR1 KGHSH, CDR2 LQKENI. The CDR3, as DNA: TGTGCCAGCTCACCACCGCAGGGACGGGCCGGGGAGCTGTTTTTT. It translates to CASSPPQGRAGELFF.

In nucleotides, the CDR3 is TGTGCCAGCAATTCCCAAGGCGCCTCCGGGGAGCTGTTTTTT. It encodes CASNSQGASGELFF. This chain uses TRBV3-1 with TRBJ2-2; D gene unclear. The length of the CDR3 is 14 residues. Trimming removed 7 bases at V and 6 bases at J, with 15 bases between. Germline values: CDR1 LGHDT, CDR2 YNNKEL (reference sequence). Full variable domain (outside the CDR3, taken from reference TRBV3-1 and TRBJ2-2): DTAVSQTPKYLVTQMGNDKSIKCEQNLGHDTMYWYKQDSKKFLKIMFSYNNKELIINETVPNRFSPKSPDKAHLNLHINSLELGDSAVYFCASNSQGASGELFFGEGSRLTVL.

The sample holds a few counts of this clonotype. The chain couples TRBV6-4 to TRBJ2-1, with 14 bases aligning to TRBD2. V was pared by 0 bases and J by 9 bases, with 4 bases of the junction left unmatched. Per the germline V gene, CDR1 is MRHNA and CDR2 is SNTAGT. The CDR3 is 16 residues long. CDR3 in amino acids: CASSDSTSGGATEQFF. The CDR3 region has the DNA TGTGCCAGCAGTGACTCGACTAGCGGGGGGGCCACTGAGCAGTTCTTC.